This TCR beta chain is from a study of shared clonotypes between healthy human individuals. A word on this clone: Its antigen is not identified. Other DNA sequences in the same sample also yield this CDR3.

Deep was the level at which the assay was run. Sequencing was performed with immunoSEQ multiplex PCR; in TCRdb, only in-frame clones are kept and a portion is missing. In the table there are 1,500,000 or so clones, just under 99% of which are singletons. Study-level points and caveats: Donor clonotype sharing was expected to depend on sequencing depth. Incompleteness in sorted-subset sequencing, despite large depth, was shown by rarefaction.

This receptor was obtained from a man in his thirties or forties in good health. Source material: naive CD4+ T cells sorted from blood. Noted subset: CD45RA+ positively selected.

CDR3 region: CASSFGYEQYF. The CDR3, as DNA: TGTGCCAGCAGTTTTGGGTACGAGCAGTACTTC. The rearrangement joins TRBV28 to TRBJ2-7; the D is unclear. V lost 3 bases to trimming and J lost 4 bases, with 4 bases between them. The CDR3 has 11 amino acids. Per the germline V gene, CDR1 is MDHEN and CDR2 is SYDVKM.